This section outlines one T cell receptor (beta chain) sequence together with its context. Its target is not known. The PCR ran on 60 Vbeta and 13 Jbeta primers. Produced via immunoSEQ multiplex PCR; TCRdb's table is partial and in-frame only. This repertoire shows 150,000 to 200,000 clones, around 82% found once; its top ten account for about 0.25%. This sample was taken from a study of cytomegalovirus exposure and HLA in healthy donors. Study observations and caveats: A later analysis found that most CMV-associated TCR beta chains appeared HLA-restricted. The study recorded over 150 TCR beta chains that were cytomegalovirus-associated. Later on, an analysis tied 18,000 or so TCR beta sequences to HLA alleles at 0.05 false discovery rate. Most TCR sequences were seen very rarely across donors, but some public TCRs occurred in many.

Germline lookup yields CDR1 GTSNPN and CDR2 SVGIG (reference sequence). The germline V and J ends were trimmed by 0 bases and 0 bases, with 18 bases remaining between them. The CDR3 runs 19 residues. The TCR originated in a boy aged 10-17 years in good health and CMV-seronegative. Sequencing was carried out using PBMCs. V usage is TRBV30 and J usage is TRBJ1-6; D gene unclear. The CDR3 DNA is TGTGCCTGGAGTGTACGTTCGAGCGGGTTGAGCTCCTATAATTCACCCCTCCACTTT. This encodes CAWSVRSSGLSSYNSPLHF.